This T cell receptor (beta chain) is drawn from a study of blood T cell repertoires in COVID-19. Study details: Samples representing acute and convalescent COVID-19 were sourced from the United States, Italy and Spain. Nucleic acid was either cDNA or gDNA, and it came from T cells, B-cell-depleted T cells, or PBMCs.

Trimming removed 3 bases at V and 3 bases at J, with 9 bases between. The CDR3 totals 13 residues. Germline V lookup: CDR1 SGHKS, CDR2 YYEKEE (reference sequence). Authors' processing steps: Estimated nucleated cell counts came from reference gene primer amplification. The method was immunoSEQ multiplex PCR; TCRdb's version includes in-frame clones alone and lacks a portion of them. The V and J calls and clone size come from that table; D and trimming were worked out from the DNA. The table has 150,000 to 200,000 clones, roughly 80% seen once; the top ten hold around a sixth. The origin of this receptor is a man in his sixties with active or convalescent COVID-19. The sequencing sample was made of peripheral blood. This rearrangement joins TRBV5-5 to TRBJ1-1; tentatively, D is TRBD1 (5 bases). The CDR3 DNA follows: TGTGCCAGCAGCTCCCGGGGGGACACTGAAGCTTTCTTT. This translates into CASSSRGDTEAFF.